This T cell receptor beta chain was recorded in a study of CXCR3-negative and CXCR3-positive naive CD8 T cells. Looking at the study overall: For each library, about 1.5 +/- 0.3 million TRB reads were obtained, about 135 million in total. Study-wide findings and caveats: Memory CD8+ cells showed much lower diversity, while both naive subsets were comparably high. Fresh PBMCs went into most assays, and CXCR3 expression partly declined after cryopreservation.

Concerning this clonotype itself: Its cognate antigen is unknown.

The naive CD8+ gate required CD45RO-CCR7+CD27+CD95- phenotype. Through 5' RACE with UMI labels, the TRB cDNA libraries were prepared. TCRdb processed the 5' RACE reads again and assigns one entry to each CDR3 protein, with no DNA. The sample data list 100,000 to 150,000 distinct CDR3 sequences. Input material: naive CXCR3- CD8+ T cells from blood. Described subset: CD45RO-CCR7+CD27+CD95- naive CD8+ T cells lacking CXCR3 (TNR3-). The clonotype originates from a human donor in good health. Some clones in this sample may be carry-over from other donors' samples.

The CDR3 here is CASRRGSGANVLTF. The genes are TRBV19 and TRBJ2-6. Germline CDR1 reads LNHDA; CDR2 reads SQIVND (reference sequence). The CDR3 runs to 14 residues.